Listed here are 31 T cell receptor beta chains from one sample, sequenced in a study of CD8 T cells in ankylosing spondylitis. TCRdb passed the 5' RACE reads through MiXCR, listing each CDR3 protein once. There are approximately 260,000 distinct CDR3 sequences in the sample; 18% occur only once, and roughly a third lies in the top ten. The sequenced material came from blood, either unsorted or a sorted T cell fraction (not recorded which). All receptors derive from a male donor with ankylosing spondylitis or in good health (not recorded which).

The V and J genes are TRBV7-2 and TRBJ2-7, with TRBD1 as a possible D gene (6 bases). The germline V gene encodes CDR1 SGHTA and CDR2 FQGNSA. The V and J ends lost 11 bases and 3 bases respectively, with 23 bases between them. This CDR3 contains 15 residues. The CDR3 spells CASRSPRDNFYEQYF. CDR3 bases: TGTGCCTCACGATCCCCCCGGGACAACTTCTACGAGCAGTACTTC.

The chain recombines TRBV20-1 with TRBJ2-3, with 11 bases lining up with TRBD2. Germline V gene lookup returns CDR1 DFQATT and CDR2 SNEGSKA (reference sequence). Losses at the gene ends were 5 bases for V and 4 bases for J; bases not matched to a gene: 8. This CDR3 has 15 amino acids. DNA for the CDR3: TGCAGTGCTCGTATTAGCGGGAGGGTGTCAGATACGCAGTATTTT. It codes for CSARISGRVSDTQYF.

The gene calls are TRBV3-1 and TRBJ2-7; perhaps TRBD1 as D (5 bases). Germline CDR1 and CDR2: LGHDT and YNNKEL (reference sequence). CDR3 size: 15 residues. With 8 bases removed from V and 3 bases from J, the gap between germline ends came to 20 bases. Written as DNA, the CDR3 is TGTGCCAGCTCCAAAATGAGACAGCCGTACTACGAGCAGTACTTC. Translated, it gives CASSKMRQPYYEQYF.

The chain joins TRBV7-9 to TRBJ2-3; D not certain. CDR1 SEHNR and CDR2 FQNEAQ come from the germline V gene (reference sequence). Deletions cut 1 base from V and 1 base from J, with 9 bases between. The CDR3 totals 15 residues. CDR3 loop: CASSLEDQGTDTQYF. Written as DNA, the CDR3 is TGTGCCAGCAGCTTAGAGGATCAGGGCACAGATACGCAGTATTTT. The entire variable domain, with the rest obtained from reference TRBV7-9 and TRBJ2-3, is as follows: DTGVSQNPRHKITKRGQNVTFRCDPISEHNRLYWYRQTLGQGPEFLTYFQNEAQLEKSRLLSDRFSAERPKGSFSTLEIQRTEQGDSAMYLCASSLEDQGTDTQYFGPGTRLTVL.

The chain employs TRBV3-1 and TRBJ2-1, with 7 bases aligning to TRBD1. This CDR3 has 18 residues. With V trimmed by 3 bases and J by 8 bases, 19 bases remained unmatched. The V gene's germline CDR1 is LGHDT and CDR2 YNNKEL (reference sequence). The CDR3 region has the DNA TGTGCCAGCAGCCAGCCCCCTTCCGTTGGATCAACAGGGGATGAGCAGTTCTTC. Protein product: CASSQPPSVGSTGDEQFF.

This clonotype was detected a few times. This rearrangement joins TRBV27 to TRBJ2-1, with TRBD1 matching over 9 bases. Germline CDR1 and CDR2: MNHEY and SMNVEV (reference sequence). The V gene end was trimmed by 5 bases and the J gene end by 4 bases; junction bases not matched to a gene: 6. The CDR3 loop spans 15 amino acids. DNA of the CDR3: TGTGCCAGCAGTGAGACAGGGGGGAAGTACAATGAGCAGTTCTTC. Amino acids: CASSETGGKYNEQFF.

V and J are TRBV5-1 and TRBJ2-7; TRBD2 matches 7 bases. The V gene end was trimmed by 2 bases and the J gene end by 3 bases; junction bases not matched to a gene: 5. Germline-derived CDR1 and CDR2 are SGHRS and YFSETQ. The CDR3 consists of 14 residues. CDR3: CASSLLRESYEQYF. CDR3 nucleotides: TGCGCCAGCAGCTTATTGCGGGAGAGCTACGAGCAGTACTTC.

V gene TRBV29-1 combines with J gene TRBJ2-5; perhaps TRBD2 as D (6 bases). Trimming shortened V by 5 bases and J by 2 bases, and 12 bases separated the two germline ends. The CDR3 has 13 residues. The germline V gene has CDR1 SQVTM and CDR2 ANQGSEA. This chain's CDR3 is CSVRVGLQETQYF. CDR3 in DNA: TGCAGCGTTAGGGTCGGACTACAAGAGACCCAGTACTTC.

The chain couples TRBV7-2 to TRBJ2-3; unclear D gene. This CDR3 spans 14 amino acids. The V gene lost 6 bases and the J gene lost 3 bases, with 13 bases spanning the gap. Germline loops: CDR1 SGHTA, CDR2 FQGNSA. CDR3 in amino acids: CASSTGPGTDTQYF. The CDR3 DNA reads TGTGCCAGCAGTACGGGCCCAGGAACAGATACGCAGTATTTT.

This clonotype turned up a few times. The rearrangement uses TRBV12-3 or TRBV12-4 and TRBJ2-7, with 12 bases identical to TRBD2. The ends lost 4 bases at V and 2 bases at J; junction bases unmatched: 3. CDR3 length: 15 residues. CDR3 in amino acids: CASSYRTSGTYEQYF. In DNA, the CDR3 is TGTGCCAGCAGTTACCGGACTAGCGGGACCTACGAGCAGTACTTC.

This clonotype was observed a handful of times. This chain connects TRBV9 to TRBJ2-2; D uncertain. CDR1 and CDR2 from the germline V gene are SGDLS and YYNGEE. V shed 3 bases and J shed 4 bases, with 10 bases lying between them. The CDR3 sequence is 14 residues long. The CDR3 reads CASSAQRSTGELFF. CDR3 DNA sequence: TGTGCCAGCAGCGCCCAGAGGTCCACCGGGGAGCTGTTTTTT. Based on the CDR3 plus reference TRBV9 and TRBJ2-2, the full variable domain is DSGVTQTPKHLITATGQRVTLRCSPRSGDLSVYWYQQSLDQGLQFLIQYYNGEERAKGNILERFSAQQFPDLHSELNLSSLELGDSALYFCASSAQRSTGELFFGEGSRLTVL.

The chain uses TRBV4-2 and TRBJ2-7; TRBD1 matches 9 bases. The CDR3 covers 16 residues. The trim removed 0 bases at V and 7 bases at J, leaving 10 bases unmatched. Germline assignment: CDR1 LGHNA and CDR2 YNFKEQ. As DNA, the CDR3 is TGTGCCAGCAGCCAAGATTTCGGGACAGGGTTTGAGGAGCAGTACTTC. Protein: CASSQDFGTGFEEQYF.

CDR3 protein: CATSSRHTGEGAFF. The CDR3 region has the DNA TGTGCCACCAGCAGTCGGCACACAGGGGAAGGCGCTTTCTTT. The chain carries TRBV15 and TRBJ1-1; 7 bases are a match to TRBD1. J gave up 11 bases and V 3 bases, and 12 bases lay outside the gene matches. Germline V gene sequence: CDR1 LNHNV, CDR2 YYDKDF (reference sequence). This CDR3 has 14 residues.

For this clonotype: A much larger clone sits a single nucleotide away, making a read error possible. The chain recombines TRBV20-1 with TRBJ2-1; TRBD2 aligns across 9 bases. In germline, CDR1 is DFQATT, CDR2 SNEGSKA (reference sequence). The CDR3 is 17 residues long. Written as DNA, the CDR3 is TGCTGTGCTAGATCGGGCGGGAGGGCGACCTCCTACAATGAGCAGTTCTTC. Translated, it gives CCARSGGRATSYNEQFF.

A few counts support this clonotype. This chain uses TRBV12-3 or TRBV12-4 with TRBJ2-4; TRBD2 is a possible D gene (6 bases). The CDR3 sequence is 16 residues long. V lost 0 bases and J lost 3, with 12 bases in between. CDR3 protein: CASSLARGSDKNIQYF. As DNA, the CDR3 is TGTGCCAGCAGTTTAGCGCGGGGTAGCGACAAAAACATTCAGTACTTC.

In this sample, this clonotype turned up a few times. This chain connects TRBV15 to TRBJ2-3; 10 positions match TRBD2. The CDR3 runs 17 residues. Unmatched junction bases numbered 8, after V lost 0 bases and J lost 5 bases. Germline V CDR1 and CDR2: LNHNV, YYDKDF (reference sequence). CDR3 in DNA: TGTGCCACCAGCAGAGACTGGCTAGCGGGAGAGATAGATACGCAGTATTTT. Its protein is CATSRDWLAGEIDTQYF.

This clonotype was counted between two and nine times. The chain links TRBV20-1 to TRBJ2-1; D is unresolved. Trimming removed 6 bases from V and 8 bases from J, with 17 bases in between. The CDR3 totals 13 residues. CDR1 and CDR2 from the germline V gene are DFQATT and SNEGSKA (reference sequence). In DNA form, the CDR3 reads TGCAGTGCACCTTACACTTTTCGCGATGAGCAGTTCTTC. This codes for CSAPYTFRDEQFF.

This clonotype was found a few times. The rearrangement uses TRBV6-1 and TRBJ2-7; TRBD2 agrees at 15 bases. This CDR3 comprises 15 residues. CDR1 and CDR2 (germline): MNHNS, SASEGT. V lost 8 bases, J lost 2 bases, and 4 bases stayed unmatched. The CDR3 DNA follows: TGTGCCAGCGGACTAGCGGGAGGGATCCCCTACGAGCAGTACTTC. Translation gives CASGLAGGIPYEQYF.

This chain links TRBV7-9 with TRBJ2-7; 7 bases line up with TRBD2. This CDR3 has 16 residues. J lost 4 bases, V lost 5 bases, and 14 bases had no gene match. Germline V gene sequence: CDR1 SEHNR, CDR2 FQNEAQ (reference sequence). In nucleotides, the CDR3 is TGTGCCAGCAGCCCCCGCCAAGCGGGAAATCTGTACGAGCAGTACTTC. This sequence encodes CASSPRQAGNLYEQYF.

This clonotype was observed a handful of times. This chain joins TRBV29-1 and TRBJ2-7; D gene uncertain. There are 13 residues in the CDR3. V was cut by 7 bases and J by 3 bases, with 16 bases left in between. Germline V gene data show CDR1 as SQVTM and CDR2 as ANQGSEA. As DNA, the CDR3 is TGCAGCGCCCTTTCCGAGATTGGCTACGAGCAGTACTTC. Translating gives CSALSEIGYEQYF.

In this sample, this clonotype turned up a few times. The genes are TRBV4-1 and TRBJ2-5, with a weak D call TRBD1 (5 bases). This CDR3 region has 14 residues. The V gene lost 0 bases and the J gene lost 4 bases, with 9 bases spanning the gap. Germline CDR1 and CDR2: MGHRA and YSYEKL. The CDR3 spells CASSQDIRVETQYF. In DNA, the CDR3 is TGCGCCAGCAGCCAAGATATCAGGGTAGAGACCCAGTACTTC.

This clonotype was detected only a few times. The chain combines TRBV4-3 with TRBJ2-5, with D maybe TRBD1 (6 bases). CDR3 length: 17 residues. Looked up from germline, CDR1 is LGHNA and CDR2 is YSLEER. V dropped 0 bases and J dropped 4 bases, with 18 bases sitting between them. This CDR3 reads CASSQELRVGAGETQYF. CDR3 nucleotide sequence: TGCGCCAGCAGCCAAGAACTCCGGGTGGGGGCGGGAGAGACCCAGTACTTC.

This clonotype was picked up a small number of times. Possible read error: a much larger clone is one base away. The V call is TRBV4-2, the J call TRBJ2-3; D is perhaps TRBD2 (5 bases). V was pared by 3 bases and J by 1 base, with 5 bases between. The CDR3 is 13 residues long. CDR1 LGHNA and CDR2 YNFKEQ come from the germline V gene. The CDR3 region is CASSHGGTDTQYF. The CDR3 DNA reads as TGTGCCAGCAGCCACGGGGGCACAGATACGCAGTATTTT.

The rearrangement links TRBV29-1 to TRBJ2-7; 10 nucleotides align to TRBD1. Germline CDR1 is SQVTM and CDR2 is ANQGSEA. V lost 7 bases to trimming and J lost 3 bases; unmatched junction nucleotides: 3. This CDR3 spans 12 amino acids. CDR3 loop: CSGRTGGYEQYF. The CDR3 DNA is TGCAGCGGGCGGACAGGGGGCTACGAGCAGTACTTC.

This clonotype was counted a few times. The chain uses TRBV12-3 or TRBV12-4 and TRBJ1-5, with no clear D. Trimming cost V 4 bases and J 7 bases, with 8 bases left between them. The CDR3 extends over 12 amino acids. The DNA of the CDR3 is TGTGCCAGCAGTTCAGGTGGACAGCCCCAGCATTTT. Its protein is CASSSGGQPQHF.

Written as DNA, the CDR3 is TGTGCCAGCAGTTACGGGCTAGCTTACACCGGGGAGCTGTTTTTT. Translated, it gives CASSYGLAYTGELFF. The rearrangement uses TRBV6-5 and TRBJ2-2; a possible D gene is TRBD2 (5 bases). The V end lost 2 bases, the J end lost 3 bases, and 10 bases lay between the germline ends. CDR3 length: 15 amino acids. From germline, CDR1 is MNHEY and CDR2 SVGAGI.

This clonotype has a count of ten or more. The chain couples TRBV4-1 to TRBJ2-2; TRBD1 matches at 8 bases. This CDR3 region has 17 residues. Germline CDR1 reads MGHRA; CDR2 reads YSYEKL. V shed 2 bases, J shed 1 base, and the junction held 6 bases outside the gene matches. This CDR3 is CASSQRPGQGNTGELFF. The CDR3 bases are TGCGCCAGCAGCCAACGCCCCGGACAGGGGAACACCGGGGAGCTGTTTTTT.

The J gene is TRBJ2-2, the V gene TRBV6-5; tentatively, D is TRBD1 (5 bases). Trimming took off 2 bases at V and 2 bases at J, with 9 bases between the two ends. The CDR3 has 15 amino acids. Germline V gives CDR1 MNHEY, CDR2 SVGAGI. The CDR3 DNA follows: TGTGCCAGCAGTTACATGCGGACAAACACCGGGGAGCTGTTTTTT. It is translated as CASSYMRTNTGELFF.

The rearrangement joins TRBV2 to TRBJ2-7; no firm D call. V gave up 6 bases and J gave up 5 bases, with 14 bases separating them. The CDR3 consists of 13 residues. Looked up from germline, CDR1 is SNHLY and CDR2 is FYNNEI. In DNA form, the CDR3 reads TGTGCCAGCAGGGACCGAGGATTGGACGAGCAGTACTTC. Translating it yields CASRDRGLDEQYF.

This sequence joins TRBV5-5 and TRBJ2-7; D is undetermined. Germline values: CDR1 SGHKS, CDR2 YYEKEE (reference sequence). CDR3 length: 12 residues. Trimming cost V 3 bases and J 6 bases, with 10 bases left between them. DNA for the CDR3: TGTGCCAGCAGCTATTACGACATCGAGCAGTACTTC. Encoded protein: CASSYYDIEQYF.

This clonotype was counted ten times or more. The chain uses TRBV6-6 and TRBJ2-4; D gene uncertain. Germline values: CDR1 MNHNY, CDR2 SVGAGI (reference sequence). Trimming cost V 2 bases and J 1 base, with 3 bases left between them. The CDR3 runs 13 residues. The CDR3 region has the DNA TGTGCCAGCAGTTACGGGGCCAAAAACATTCAGTACTTC. It translates to CASSYGAKNIQYF.